This T cell receptor (beta chain) was observed in a study of T cell repertoires and HLA-DP antigens. A word on this clone: No antigen is known for it.

The V and J ends lost 3 bases and 5 bases respectively, with 11 bases between them. CDR3 length: 13 amino acids. Germline-derived CDR1 and CDR2 are SQVTM and ANQGSEA. Notes on the study in general: No separate analysis of naive versus memory CD4+ cells was done. Against one allele, clones undetected before culture averaged about 35%; against the other, 50% to 65%.

Sequencing was performed with immunoSEQ multiplex PCR; in TCRdb, only in-frame clones are kept and a portion is missing. The sample lists around 110,000 clones, 80% to 95% occurring once. J is TRBJ2-1 and V is TRBV29-1; D perhaps matches TRBD2 (6 bases). Sequencing was performed on CD4+ T cells from PBMCs. The source of this sequence is a woman aged 18-30 years in good health and CMV-seronegative. The DNA of the CDR3 is TGCAGCGTTGACAGGACTACCAACAATGAGCAGTTCTTC. This gives the protein CSVDRTTNNEQFF.